Each of the 5 T cell receptor beta chains below was sequenced from the same sample in a study of tumour-infiltrating T cells in Burkitt lymphoma (dated by TCRdb to about 2020). The library was produced with the immunoSEQ multiplex PCR assay. The table was pulled from immuneACCESS by TCRdb, which kept in-frame rearrangements only. Such tables lose some clones; where checked, under half of the loss comes from unresolved V genes, and the rest has no known cause. For this sample the table gives 5,600 or so clones, of which 16% were detected only once. 14% of the sample is in the top ten clones. The sequencing input was tumor tissue. These receptors all stem from a human donor with diffuse large B-cell lymphoma.

This clone was detected only a few times. The gene calls are TRBV6-6 and TRBJ1-2; unclear D gene. CDR1 is MNHNY, CDR2 SVGAGI, per germline (reference sequence). Between the trimmed V and J ends, which lost 0 bases and 3 bases, there was a span of 11 bases. CDR3 length: 15 residues. The CDR3 here is CASSYSTGRDYGYTF. The CDR3 DNA is TGTGCCAGCAGTTACTCGACGGGGAGGGACTATGGCTACACCTTC.

The chain combines TRBV28 with TRBJ1-2; D call uncertain. Germline V gene lookup returns CDR1 MDHEN and CDR2 SYDVKM. V lost 4 bases and J lost 6, with 12 bases in between. The length of the CDR3 is 13 residues. The CDR3 nucleotides are TGTGCCAGCAGTTCTAGCCCTTACAATGGCTACACCTTC. Its protein product is CASSSSPYNGYTF.

This clone was counted a few times. This sequence joins TRBV7-9 and TRBJ1-4, with unresolved D. This CDR3 has 13 residues. Germline-derived CDR1 and CDR2 are SEHNR and FQNEAQ (reference sequence). V lost 8 bases and J lost 4, with 11 bases in between. As DNA, the CDR3 is TGTGCCAGCCGGAAGACTCTTAATGAAAAACTGTTTTTT. The encoded protein is CASRKTLNEKLFF.

In its sample, this clone was seen a few times. The chain employs TRBV29-1 and TRBJ1-1, with TRBD1 matching over 7 bases. V trimming: 7 bases; J trimming: 2 bases; junction bases outside the gene matches: 7. This CDR3 has 13 amino acids. In germline, CDR1 is SQVTM, CDR2 ANQGSEA. The DNA for the CDR3 is TGCAGCGCTGGACAGGTCTTAAACACTGAAGCTTTCTTT. Its protein product is CSAGQVLNTEAFF.

This clone occurred a few times. The junction differs from germline at one of its ends, possibly a read error. Other DNA sequences in this specimen translate into the identical CDR3. The chain uses TRBV9 and TRBJ2-3; 10 bases match TRBD2. This CDR3 comprises 16 residues. Germline CDR1 is SGDLS and CDR2 is YYNGEE. CDR3 protein: CASSVTSGTSTDTQYF. In DNA, the CDR3 is TGTGCTAGCAGCGTAACTAGCGGGACCTCCACAGATACGCAGTATTTT.